This is a list of T cell receptor beta chains from one sample in a study of CD8 T cells in ankylosing spondylitis. Using its own MiXCR run on the 5' RACE reads, TCRdb lists one record per CDR3 protein. The sample comprises about 360,000 distinct CDR3 sequences, 20% to 25% of which are singletons, and approximately 14% rests with the top ten. Sequences were obtained from blood, either unsorted or a sorted T cell fraction (not recorded which). The receptors originated from a male donor with ankylosing spondylitis or in good health (not recorded which). Both conserved end residues are part of each CDR3. The D gene is left open where the match is weak. Some rows have no size entry. The others give once, few or many, or a class for an expanded clone.

d_gene | abundance | j_gene | v_gene | CDR3nt | CDR3aa
- | few | TRBJ1-5 | TRBV12-3/TRBV12-4 | TGTGCCAGCAGTTTACAGGGTACGGAGGATCAGCCCCAGCATTTT | CASSLQGTEDQPQHF
TRBD1 | - | TRBJ2-7 | TRBV7-9 | TGTGCCAGCAGCTTAGAGGGACAGGGGGCGAGTGAGCAGTACTTC | CASSLEGQGASEQYF
- | - | TRBJ2-4 | TRBV5-8 | TGTGCCAGCAGCCCCCGTGGGGGCGTTGGCAAAAACATTCAGTACTTC | CASSPRGGVGKNIQYF
- | few | TRBJ2-2 | TRBV29-1 | TGCAGCGTTGAAGAAGAAGGCGGGGAGCTGTTTTTT | CSVEEEGGELFF
TRBD2 | few | TRBJ2-3 | TRBV20-1 | TGCAGTGCCAGAGGGCGAGGAGCGGGGGGATCCACAGATACGCAGTATTTT | CSARGRGAGGSTDTQYF
TRBD1 | once | TRBJ2-5 | TRBV27 | TGTGCCAGCAGTTTTAACAGGGGTCAGACCCAGTACTTC | CASSFNRGQTQYF
TRBD1 | - | TRBJ2-5 | TRBV7-2 | TGTGCCAGCACCCTCGGCGCAGGGGGATTTCCAGAGACCCAGTACTTC | CASTLGAGGFPETQYF
- | many | TRBJ2-3 | TRBV19 | TGTGCCAGTAGTAGTTCGGCAGATACGCAGTATTTT | CASSSSADTQYF
TRBD1 | - | TRBJ2-3 | TRBV6-5 | TGTGCCAGCAGTTCACAGGGGGCCGTGAATACGCAGTATTTT | CASSSQGAVNTQYF
- | - | TRBJ2-1 | TRBV7-2 | TGTGCCAGCACCTTAGGGTGGGGCAATGAGCAGTTCTTC | CASTLGWGNEQFF
- | few | TRBJ2-3 | TRBV30 | TGTGCCCTAAACGGCCTCCCTAGCACAGATACGCAGTATTTT | CALNGLPSTDTQYF
TRBD1 | many | TRBJ2-2 | TRBV20-1 | TGCAGTGCTAGGGTAGCCGGGACAGGAGATACCGGGGAGCTGTTTTTT | CSARVAGTGDTGELFF
- | - | TRBJ1-2 | TRBV29-1 | TGCAGCGCCCAGGGAGGGGGAACGCAGGGTGGCTACACCTTC | CSAQGGGTQGGYTF
- | - | TRBJ2-7 | TRBV4-1 | TGCGCCAGCAGCCATCCGGGATACTCCTACGAGCAGTACTTC | CASSHPGYSYEQYF
- | - | TRBJ2-2 | TRBV6-1 | TGTGCCAGCGCGGGGGCGACGAACACCGGGGAGCTGTTTTTT | CASAGATNTGELFF
- | - | TRBJ2-1 | TRBV15 | TGTGCCACCAAAAGGGGCCACAATGAGCAGTTCTTC | CATKRGHNEQFF
TRBD1 | - | TRBJ2-1 | TRBV25-1 | TGTGCCAGCAGTGCGAGGACAGGGCTTGGGGGTGAGCAGTTCTTC | CASSARTGLGGEQFF
TRBD2 | few | TRBJ2-1 | TRBV7-8 | TGTGCCAGCAGCCCACTTGAGGCGGGGGGCAGCTACAATGAGCAGTTCTTC | CASSPLEAGGSYNEQFF
- | few | TRBJ2-1 | TRBV12-3/TRBV12-4 | TGTGCCAGCAGCCACAGGCTAGGATTCAATGAGCAGTTCTTC | CASSHRLGFNEQFF
- | - | TRBJ2-1 | TRBV24-1 | TGTGCCACCAGTGAGTTTAATGAGCAGTTCTTC | CATSEFNEQFF
TRBD2 | few | TRBJ2-1 | TRBV6-1 | TGTGCCAGCAGTCCGGGACTAGCGGCTTTGGGTGAGCAGTTCTTC | CASSPGLAALGEQFF